The sequence of this T cell receptor (beta chain) was determined in a study of control samples from healthy donors and cancer patients. Worth noting for this clone: The sample has other DNA sequences that encode this CDR3 too.

Some clones are missing from TCRdb's copy, which holds only in-frame ones; the method was immunoSEQ multiplex PCR. The sample shows around 170,000 clones, around 89% of them seen only once. The receptor was isolated from a woman between 50 and 59 years old in good health. The material sequenced was blood.

In DNA, the CDR3 is TGTGCCAGCAGGTTGGATCCCCAGGGCTACACCTTC. Encoded protein: CASRLDPQGYTF. The chain couples TRBV7-9 to TRBJ1-2; D gene uncertain. The CDR3 sequence is 12 residues long. V was cut by 6 bases and J by 8 bases, with 13 bases left in between. Germline-derived CDR1 and CDR2 are SEHNR and FQNEAQ (reference sequence). The variable domain in full, completed from reference TRBV7-9 and TRBJ1-2, reads DTGVSQNPRHKITKRGQNVTFRCDPISEHNRLYWYRQTLGQGPEFLTYFQNEAQLEKSRLLSDRFSAERPKGSFSTLEIQRTEQGDSAMYLCASRLDPQGYTFGSGTRLTVV.